This T cell receptor beta chain was documented in a study of CD8 T cells in Susac syndrome. Reverse transcription of roughly 0.5 to 1 ug RNA used random hexamers. Multiplex immunoSEQ PCR targeted 54 Vbeta and 13 Jbeta TCR beta segments. TCRdb processed the immunoSEQ multiplex PCR reads anew with MiXCR; each CDR3 protein has one entry. In the table there are fewer than 200,000 distinct CDR3 sequences, around 96% of which are singletons. The source material was CD8+ T cells from PBMCs. The TCR comes from a human donor with multiple sclerosis.

CDR3 in amino acids: CASSPPGTENEQYF. The CDR3 DNA sequence: TGCGCCAGCAGCCCTCCCGGGACAGAAAACGAGCAGTACTTC. V is TRBV5-1 and J is TRBJ2-7, with 7 bases that match TRBD1. CDR1 is SGHRS and CDR2 is YFSETQ in the germline V gene. V gave up 4 bases and J gave up 5 bases; unmatched junction bases: 9. There are 14 residues in the CDR3. Combining the CDR3 with reference TRBV5-1 and TRBJ2-7 gives the whole variable domain KAGVTQTPRYLIKTRGQQVTLSCSPISGHRSVSWYQQTPGQGLQFLFEYFSETQRNKGNFPGRFSGRQFSNSRSEMNVSTLELGDSALYLCASSPPGTENEQYFGPGTRLTVT.